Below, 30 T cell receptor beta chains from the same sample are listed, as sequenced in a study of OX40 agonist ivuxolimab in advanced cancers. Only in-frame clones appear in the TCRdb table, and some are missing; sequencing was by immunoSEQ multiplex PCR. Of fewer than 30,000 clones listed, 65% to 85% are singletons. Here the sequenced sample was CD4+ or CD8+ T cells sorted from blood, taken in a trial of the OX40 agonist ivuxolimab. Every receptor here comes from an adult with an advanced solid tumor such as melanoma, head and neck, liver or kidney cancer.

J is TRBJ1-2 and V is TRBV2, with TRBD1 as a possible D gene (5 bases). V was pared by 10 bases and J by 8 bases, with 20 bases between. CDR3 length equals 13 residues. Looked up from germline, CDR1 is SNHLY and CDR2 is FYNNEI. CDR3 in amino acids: CATKADRTWGYTF. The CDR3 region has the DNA TGTGCCACCAAAGCCGACAGAACCTGGGGCTACACCTTC.

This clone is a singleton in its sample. CDR3 in amino acids: CASSSGGAYGYTF. Here the CDR3 DNA reads TGTGCCAGCAGCTCGGGGGGGGCCTATGGCTACACCTTC. This chain joins TRBV7-9 and TRBJ1-2; D perhaps matches TRBD1 (6 bases). V lost 4 bases to trimming and J lost 4 bases, with 10 bases between them. CDR1 SEHNR and CDR2 FQNEAQ come from the germline V gene (reference sequence). There are 13 residues in the CDR3.

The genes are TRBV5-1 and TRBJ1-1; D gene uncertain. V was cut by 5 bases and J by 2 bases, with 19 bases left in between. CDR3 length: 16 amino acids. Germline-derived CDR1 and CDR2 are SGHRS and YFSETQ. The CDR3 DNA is TGCGCCAGCAGTCGAGGTAACGGACTAGTAAACACTGAAGCTTTCTTT. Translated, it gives CASSRGNGLVNTEAFF.

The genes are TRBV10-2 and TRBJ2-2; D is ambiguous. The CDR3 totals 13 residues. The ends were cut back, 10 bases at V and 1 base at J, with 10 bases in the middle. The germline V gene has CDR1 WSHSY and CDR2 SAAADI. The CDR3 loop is CATGSGNTGELFF. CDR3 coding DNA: TGCGCCACCGGGTCCGGGAACACCGGGGAGCTGTTTTTT.

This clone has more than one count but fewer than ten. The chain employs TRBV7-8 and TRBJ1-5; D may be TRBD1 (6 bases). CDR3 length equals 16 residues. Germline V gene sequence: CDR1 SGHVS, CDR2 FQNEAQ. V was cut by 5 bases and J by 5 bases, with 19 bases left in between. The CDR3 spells CASSARPGTKDQPQHF. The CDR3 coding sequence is TGTGCCAGCAGCGCCCGACCCGGGACAAAAGATCAGCCCCAGCATTTT.

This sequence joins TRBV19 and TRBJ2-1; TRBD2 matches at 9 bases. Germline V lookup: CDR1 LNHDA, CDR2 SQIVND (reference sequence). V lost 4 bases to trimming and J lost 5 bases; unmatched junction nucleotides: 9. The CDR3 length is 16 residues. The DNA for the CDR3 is TGTGCCAGTAGTACGCCGACTAGCGGAAAAAACAATGAGCAGTTCTTC. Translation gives CASSTPTSGKNNEQFF.

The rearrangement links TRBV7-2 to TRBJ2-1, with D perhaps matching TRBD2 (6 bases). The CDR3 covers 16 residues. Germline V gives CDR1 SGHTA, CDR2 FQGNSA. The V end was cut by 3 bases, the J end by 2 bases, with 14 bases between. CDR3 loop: CASSFGRGITYNEQFF. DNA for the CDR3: TGTGCCAGCAGCTTTGGGCGGGGCATCACCTACAATGAGCAGTTCTTC.

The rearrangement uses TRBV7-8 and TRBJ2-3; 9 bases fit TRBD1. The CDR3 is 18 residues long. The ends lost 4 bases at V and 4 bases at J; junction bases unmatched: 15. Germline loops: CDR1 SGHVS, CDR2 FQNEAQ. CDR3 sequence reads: CASSWDGTGLKAADTQYF. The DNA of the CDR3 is TGTGCCAGCAGCTGGGACGGGACAGGGCTAAAGGCGGCAGATACGCAGTATTTT.

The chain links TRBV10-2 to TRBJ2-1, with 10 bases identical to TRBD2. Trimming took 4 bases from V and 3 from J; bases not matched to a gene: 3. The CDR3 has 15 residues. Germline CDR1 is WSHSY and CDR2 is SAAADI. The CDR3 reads CASSGGLAYYNEQFF. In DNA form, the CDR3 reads TGCGCCAGCAGTGGGGGACTAGCGTACTACAATGAGCAGTTCTTC.

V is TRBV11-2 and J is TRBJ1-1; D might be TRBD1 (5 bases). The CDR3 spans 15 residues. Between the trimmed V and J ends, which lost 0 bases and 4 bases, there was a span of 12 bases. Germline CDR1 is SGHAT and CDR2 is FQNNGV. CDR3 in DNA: TGTGCCAGCAGCTTAGACCCAGGGTTATTCACTGAAGCTTTCTTT. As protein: CASSLDPGLFTEAFF.

The CDR3 DNA follows: TGCGCCAGCAGCCAAGGAACAGTGAGCTCCTACAATGAGCAGTTCTTC. Protein product: CASSQGTVSSYNEQFF. V usage is TRBV4-3 and J usage is TRBJ2-1; D not resolved. Trimming cost V 1 base and J 0 bases, with 10 bases left between them. The CDR3 contains 16 residues. The germline V gene encodes CDR1 LGHNA and CDR2 YSLEER.

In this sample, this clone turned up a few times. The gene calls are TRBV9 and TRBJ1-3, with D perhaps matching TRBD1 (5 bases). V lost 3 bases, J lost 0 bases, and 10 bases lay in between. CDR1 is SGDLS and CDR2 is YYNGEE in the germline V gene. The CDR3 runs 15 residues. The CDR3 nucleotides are TGTGCCAGCAGCGCACGGGGGGGCTCTGGAAACACCATATATTTT. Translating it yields CASSARGGSGNTIYF.

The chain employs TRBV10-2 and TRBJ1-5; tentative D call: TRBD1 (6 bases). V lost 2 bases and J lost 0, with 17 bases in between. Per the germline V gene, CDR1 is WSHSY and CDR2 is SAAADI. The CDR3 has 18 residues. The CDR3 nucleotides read TGCGCCAGCAGTGAGGATAGGAGGGGGACCCGTAGCAATCAGCCCCAGCATTTT. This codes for CASSEDRRGTRSNQPQHF.

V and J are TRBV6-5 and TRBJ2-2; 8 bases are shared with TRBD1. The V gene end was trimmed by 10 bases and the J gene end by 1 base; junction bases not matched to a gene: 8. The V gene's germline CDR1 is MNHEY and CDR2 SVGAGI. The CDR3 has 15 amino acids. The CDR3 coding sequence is TGTGCCACTGGGACAGGTCATCTGAACACCGGGGAGCTGTTTTTT. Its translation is CATGTGHLNTGELFF.

The CDR3 DNA follows: TGTGCCACCAGCAGAGATGTCACTGAAGCTTTCTTT. Translating gives CATSRDVTEAFF. V gene TRBV15 combines with J gene TRBJ1-1; D not certain. The germline gives CDR1 LNHNV, CDR2 YYDKDF (reference sequence). V lost 0 bases and J lost 4, with 3 bases in between. The CDR3 has 12 amino acids.

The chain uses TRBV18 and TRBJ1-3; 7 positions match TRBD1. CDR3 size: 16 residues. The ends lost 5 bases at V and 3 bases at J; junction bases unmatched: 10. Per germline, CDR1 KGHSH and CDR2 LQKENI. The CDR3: CASSSYDRVVGNTIYF. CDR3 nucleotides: TGTGCCAGCTCATCTTACGACAGGGTTGTTGGAAACACCATATATTTT. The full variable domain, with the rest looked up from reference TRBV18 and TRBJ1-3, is NAGVMQNPRHLVRRRGQEARLRCSPMKGHSHVYWYRQLPEEGLKFMVYLQKENIIDESGMPKERFSAEFPKEGPSILRIQQVVRGDSAAYFCASSSYDRVVGNTIYFGEGSWLTVV.

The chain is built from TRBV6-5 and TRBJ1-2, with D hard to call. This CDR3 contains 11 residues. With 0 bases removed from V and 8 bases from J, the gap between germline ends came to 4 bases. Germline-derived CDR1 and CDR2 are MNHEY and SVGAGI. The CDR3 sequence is CASSYSQGYTF. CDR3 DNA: TGTGCCAGCAGTTACTCACAAGGCTACACCTTC.

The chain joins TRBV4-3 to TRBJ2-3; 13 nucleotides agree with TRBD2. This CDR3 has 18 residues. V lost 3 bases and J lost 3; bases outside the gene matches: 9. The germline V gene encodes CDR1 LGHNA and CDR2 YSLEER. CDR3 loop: CASSQGLAGSEVTDTQYF. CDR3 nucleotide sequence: TGCGCCAGCAGCCAGGGACTAGCGGGGAGTGAAGTAACAGATACGCAGTATTTT.

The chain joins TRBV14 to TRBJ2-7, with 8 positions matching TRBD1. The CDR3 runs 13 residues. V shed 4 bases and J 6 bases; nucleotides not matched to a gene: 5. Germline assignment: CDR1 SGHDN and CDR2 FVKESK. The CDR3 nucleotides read TGTGCCAGCAGCCCCCCGACAGGGGTCGAGCAGTACTTC. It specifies CASSPPTGVEQYF.

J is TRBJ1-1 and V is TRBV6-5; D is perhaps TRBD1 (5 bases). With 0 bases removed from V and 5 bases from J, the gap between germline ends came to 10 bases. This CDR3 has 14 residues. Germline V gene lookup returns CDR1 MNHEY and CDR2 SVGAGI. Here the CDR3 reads CASSYSTGWTEAFF. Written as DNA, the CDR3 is TGTGCCAGCAGTTACTCAACAGGATGGACTGAAGCTTTCTTT.

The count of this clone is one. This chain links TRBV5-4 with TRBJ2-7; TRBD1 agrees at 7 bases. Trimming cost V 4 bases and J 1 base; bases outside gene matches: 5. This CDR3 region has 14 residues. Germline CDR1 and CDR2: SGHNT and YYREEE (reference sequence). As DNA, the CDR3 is TGTGCCAGCAGCAACCGGGACAGATCCTACGAGCAGTACTTC. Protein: CASSNRDRSYEQYF.

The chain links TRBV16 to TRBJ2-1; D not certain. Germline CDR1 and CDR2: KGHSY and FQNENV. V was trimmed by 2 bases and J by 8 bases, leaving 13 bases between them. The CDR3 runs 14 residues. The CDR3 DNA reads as TGTGCCAGCAGCCAACCCGCGGACGTCGATGAGCAGTTCTTC. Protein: CASSQPADVDEQFF.

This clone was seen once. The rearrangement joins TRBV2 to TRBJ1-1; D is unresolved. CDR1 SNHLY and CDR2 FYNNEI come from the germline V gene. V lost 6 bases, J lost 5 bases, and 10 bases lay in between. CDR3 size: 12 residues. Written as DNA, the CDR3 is TGTGCCAGCAGCCCCCCCGGAACTGAAGCTTTCTTT. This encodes CASSPPGTEAFF.

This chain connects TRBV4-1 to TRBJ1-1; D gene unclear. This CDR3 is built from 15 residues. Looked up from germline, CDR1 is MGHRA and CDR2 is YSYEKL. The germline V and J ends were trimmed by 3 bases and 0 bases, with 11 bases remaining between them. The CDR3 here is CASSHRTLMNTEAFF. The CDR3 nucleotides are TGCGCCAGCAGCCATCGGACGCTTATGAACACTGAAGCTTTCTTT.

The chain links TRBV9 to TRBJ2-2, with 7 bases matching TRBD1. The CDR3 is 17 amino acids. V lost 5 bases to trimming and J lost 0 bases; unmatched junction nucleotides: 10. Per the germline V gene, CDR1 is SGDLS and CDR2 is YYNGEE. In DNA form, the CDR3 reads TGTGCCAGCAGGTATCCGGGACAGACATCGAACACCGGGGAGCTGTTTTTT. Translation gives CASRYPGQTSNTGELFF.

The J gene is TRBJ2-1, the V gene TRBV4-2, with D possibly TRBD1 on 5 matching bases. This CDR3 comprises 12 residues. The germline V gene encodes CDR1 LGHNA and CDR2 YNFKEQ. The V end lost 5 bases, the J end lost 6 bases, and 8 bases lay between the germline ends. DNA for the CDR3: TGTGCCAGCAGCGGACATTTCAATGAGCAGTTCTTC. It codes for CASSGHFNEQFF.

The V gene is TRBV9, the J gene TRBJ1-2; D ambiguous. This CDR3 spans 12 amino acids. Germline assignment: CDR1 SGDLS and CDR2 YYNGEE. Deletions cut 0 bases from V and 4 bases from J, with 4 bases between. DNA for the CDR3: TGTGCCAGCAGCGTAGACAGCTATGGCTACACCTTC. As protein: CASSVDSYGYTF.

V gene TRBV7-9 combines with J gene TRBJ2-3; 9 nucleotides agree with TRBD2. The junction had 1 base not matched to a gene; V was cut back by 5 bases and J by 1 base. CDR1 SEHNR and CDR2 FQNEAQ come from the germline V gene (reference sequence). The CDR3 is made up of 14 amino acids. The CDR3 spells CASSERGGTDTQYF. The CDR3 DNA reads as TGTGCCAGCAGCGAGCGGGGGGGCACAGATACGCAGTATTTT.

The CDR3 DNA sequence: TGTGCCAGCAGCTTGGAGGGCTATGGCTACACCTTC. Protein sequence: CASSLEGYGYTF. The chain links TRBV5-5 to TRBJ1-2; no definite D call. The CDR3 runs 12 residues. Trimming left V 0 bases short and J 4 bases short, with 4 bases between. The germline gives CDR1 SGHKS, CDR2 YYEKEE (reference sequence).

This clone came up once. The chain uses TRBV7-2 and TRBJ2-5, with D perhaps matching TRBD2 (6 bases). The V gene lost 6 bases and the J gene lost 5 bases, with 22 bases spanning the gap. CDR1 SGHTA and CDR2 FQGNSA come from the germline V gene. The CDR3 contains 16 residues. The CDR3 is CASSHISGRSGETQYF. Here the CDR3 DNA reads TGTGCCAGCAGTCATATCAGCGGGCGGAGTGGGGAGACCCAGTACTTC.